Listed here are 22 T cell receptor beta chains from one sample, sequenced in a study of cytomegalovirus exposure and HLA in healthy donors. Both 60 Vbeta primers and 13 Jbeta primers went into the PCR. The protocol was immunoSEQ multiplex PCR, while the TCRdb copy is restricted to in-frame clones and leaves out a portion. The sample has roughly 180,000 clones, 75% seen once; the top ten hold around 2.4%. Input material: PBMCs. The source of these receptors is a female donor in good health and CMV-seronegative.

This chain uses TRBV27 with TRBJ2-5; 7 bases align to TRBD1. CDR1 and CDR2 (germline): MNHEY, SMNVEV (reference sequence). This CDR3 is built from 14 residues. V dropped 2 bases and J dropped 8; count of bases not matched to a gene: 8. The CDR3: CASSLGDSARTQYF. DNA for the CDR3: TGTGCCAGCAGTTTAGGGGACAGCGCACGAACCCAGTACTTC.

V usage is TRBV7-2 and J usage is TRBJ1-2; the D gene is possibly TRBD1 (5 bases). Trimming pared 3 bases from V and 2 bases from J, leaving 7 bases between. Per the germline V gene, CDR1 is SGHTA and CDR2 is FQGNSA. The CDR3 runs 13 residues. The CDR3 sequence: CASSFRGNYGYTF. The CDR3 DNA reads TGTGCCAGCAGCTTCCGGGGGAACTATGGCTACACCTTC.

The J gene is TRBJ1-1, the V gene TRBV19; D gene unclear. CDR1 and CDR2 from the germline V gene are LNHDA and SQIVND (reference sequence). The V gene lost 5 bases and the J gene lost 1 base, with 11 bases spanning the gap. The CDR3 runs to 14 residues. The DNA for the CDR3 is TGTGCCAGTAGTCTTATAACAGCGAACACTGAAGCTTTCTTT. Protein sequence: CASSLITANTEAFF.

This chain connects TRBV11-3 to TRBJ2-1; TRBD2 matches 11 bases. Losses at the gene ends were 5 bases for V and 8 bases for J; bases not matched to a gene: 8. The CDR3 runs to 15 residues. Per the germline V gene, CDR1 is SGHNT and CDR2 is YENEEA. The CDR3 DNA reads as TGTGCCAGCAGCGGTAGCGGGGGGGCCGTGGATGAGCAGTTCTTC. Its protein product is CASSGSGGAVDEQFF.

This clone was recorded only once. Relative to the germline gene, one junction end is altered; a read error may explain this. The V gene is TRBV7-7, the J gene TRBJ2-2, with 11 bases that match TRBD1. Looked up from germline, CDR1 is SSHAT and CDR2 is FNYEAQ (reference sequence). The CDR3 sequence is 14 residues long. CDR3 DNA sequence: TGTGCTAGCAGCTTGGGACAGGGGGGCGAGGAGCTGTTTTTT. As protein: CASSLGQGGEELFF.

The V gene is TRBV4-2, the J gene TRBJ2-5, with 13 positions matching TRBD2. Trimming removed 4 bases from V and 5 bases from J; junction bases left unmatched: 1. The CDR3 runs to 14 residues. Germline V CDR1 and CDR2: LGHNA, YNFKEQ. CDR3 protein: CASSRGLAGETQYF. CDR3 DNA: TGTGCCAGCAGCCGGGGACTAGCGGGGGAGACCCAGTACTTC.

This sequence joins TRBV7-9 and TRBJ2-7; D gene uncertain. With 4 bases removed from V and 4 bases from J, the gap between germline ends came to 5 bases. Germline loops: CDR1 SEHNR, CDR2 FQNEAQ (reference sequence). There are 11 residues in the CDR3. CDR3 sequence (DNA): TGTGCCAGCAGCTCCAGGTACGAGCAGTACTTC. Its translation: CASSSRYEQYF. The variable domain in full, with the rest retrieved from reference TRBV7-9 and TRBJ2-7, is DTGVSQNPRHKITKRGQNVTFRCDPISEHNRLYWYRQTLGQGPEFLTYFQNEAQLEKSRLLSDRFSAERPKGSFSTLEIQRTEQGDSAMYLCASSSRYEQYFGPGTRLTVT.

The V gene is TRBV11-3, the J gene TRBJ1-1; TRBD1 matches 7 bases. J was trimmed by 6 bases and V by 5 bases; bases with no gene match: 18. CDR3 size: 17 residues. CDR1 is SGHNT and CDR2 is YENEEA in the germline V gene. CDR3 sequence reads: CASSPGKGAPGYAEAFF. The CDR3 region has the DNA TGTGCCAGCAGCCCCGGGAAGGGGGCTCCGGGTTACGCTGAAGCTTTCTTT.

The V gene is TRBV4-2, the J gene TRBJ1-2, with D perhaps TRBD1 (6 bases). The CDR3 runs 13 residues. V lost 0 bases and J lost 12, with 14 bases in between. Germline V gives CDR1 LGHNA, CDR2 YNFKEQ. The CDR3 sequence is CASSQDPPQGNTF. DNA for the CDR3: TGTGCCAGCAGCCAAGATCCCCCCCAGGGGAACACCTTC.

This chain links TRBV19 with TRBJ1-5; maybe TRBD1 (5 bases). This CDR3 is 13 amino acids long. Trimming left V 8 bases short and J 4 bases short, with 12 bases between. The V gene's germline CDR1 is LNHDA and CDR2 SQIVND (reference sequence). CDR3 nucleotides: TGTGCCAGTTCAGGGAGGAATAATCAGCCCCAGCATTTT. This translates into CASSGRNNQPQHF.

The V gene is TRBV7-2, the J gene TRBJ1-1, with 7 bases lining up with TRBD1. The junction had 11 bases not matched to a gene; V was cut back by 6 bases and J by 1 base. Germline V gene data show CDR1 as SGHTA and CDR2 as FQGNSA. The CDR3 runs to 16 residues. CDR3 in amino acids: CASRFTGTAQNTEAFF. In DNA, the CDR3 is TGTGCCAGCAGATTTACCGGGACAGCGCAGAACACTGAAGCTTTCTTT.

The chain joins TRBV6-5 to TRBJ1-4; D not resolved. Trimming took off 3 bases at V and 5 bases at J, with 7 bases between the two ends. The germline CDR1 and CDR2 sequences are MNHEY and SVGAGI. The CDR3 is made up of 13 amino acids. CDR3 amino acids: CASSYTENEKLFF. CDR3 nucleotide sequence: TGTGCCAGCAGTTATACAGAGAATGAAAAACTGTTTTTT.

Worth noting for this clone: One end of the junction fails to match germline, which may point to a read error. The rearrangement uses TRBV6-1 and TRBJ2-7; 9 bases fit TRBD2. Germline V gives CDR1 MNHNS, CDR2 SASEGT. The CDR3 sequence is 16 residues long. The CDR3 DNA is TGTGCCATCAGTGCCCGCGAGGCGGGAGGGGCCTACGAGCAGTACTTC. Translating gives CAISAREAGGAYEQYF.

This chain uses TRBV6-1 with TRBJ2-6; D gene uncertain. Per the germline V gene, CDR1 is MNHNS and CDR2 is SASEGT. V was pared by 3 bases and J by 0 bases, with 3 bases between. The CDR3 consists of 14 residues. Here the CDR3 reads CASSEASGANVLTF. The CDR3, as DNA: TGTGCCAGCAGTGAGGCCTCTGGGGCCAACGTCCTGACTTTC.

The rearrangement links TRBV15 to TRBJ1-3; no clear D gene. The CDR3 length is 14 residues. Germline CDR1 and CDR2: LNHNV and YYDKDF (reference sequence). V lost 3 bases, J lost 4 bases, and 10 bases lay in between. The CDR3 DNA reads TGTGCCACCAGCAGGGATTGGAGCGGAAACACCATATATTTT. Encoded protein: CATSRDWSGNTIYF.

This rearrangement joins TRBV28 to TRBJ2-5; TRBD2 aligns across 10 bases. With V trimmed by 8 bases and J by 4 bases, 10 bases remained unmatched. The CDR3 has 15 amino acids. Germline CDR1 and CDR2: MDHEN and SYDVKM. The CDR3 reads CASLTLAGSRETQYF. The CDR3 nucleotides read TGTGCCAGCCTCACACTAGCGGGATCTAGAGAGACCCAGTACTTC.

V gene TRBV7-9 combines with J gene TRBJ2-7, with a possible D match to TRBD2 (6 bases). Trimming pared 5 bases from V and 0 bases from J, leaving 17 bases between. The CDR3 is 16 residues long. Germline assignment: CDR1 SEHNR and CDR2 FQNEAQ (reference sequence). CDR3 amino acids: CASSRTQVRGSYEQYF. DNA of the CDR3: TGTGCCAGCAGCCGGACTCAGGTGCGGGGCTCCTACGAGCAGTACTTC. The full variable domain, rest sourced from reference TRBV7-9 and TRBJ2-7, is DTGVSQNPRHKITKRGQNVTFRCDPISEHNRLYWYRQTLGQGPEFLTYFQNEAQLEKSRLLSDRFSAERPKGSFSTLEIQRTEQGDSAMYLCASSRTQVRGSYEQYFGPGTRLTVT.

The chain couples TRBV28 to TRBJ1-6; D ambiguous. Germline V CDR1 and CDR2: MDHEN, SYDVKM. The V end lost 0 bases, the J end lost 0 bases, and 6 bases lay between the germline ends. This CDR3 spans 16 amino acids. CDR3 bases: TGTGCCAGCAGTTTATGGGGGAGCTCCTATAATTCACCCCTCCACTTT. Encoded protein: CASSLWGSSYNSPLHF. The complete variable domain, with remaining parts taken from reference TRBV28 and TRBJ1-6, reads DVKVTQSSRYLVKRTGEKVFLECVQDMDHENMFWYRQDPGLGLRLIYFSYDVKMKEKGDIPEGYSVSREKKERFSLILESASTNQTSMYLCASSLWGSSYNSPLHFGNGTRLTVT.

The chain joins TRBV7-3 to TRBJ1-1, with unresolved D. In germline, CDR1 is SGHTA, CDR2 FQGTGA. V lost 5 bases, J lost 1 base, and 11 bases lay in between. The CDR3 contains 14 residues. CDR3 sequence: CASSLGGENTEAFF. Written as DNA, the CDR3 is TGTGCCAGCAGCCTGGGCGGGGAGAACACTGAAGCTTTCTTT. Full variable domain (outside the CDR3, taken from reference TRBV7-3 and TRBJ1-1): GAGVSQTPSNKVTEKGKYVELRCDPISGHTALYWYRQSLGQGPEFLIYFQGTGAADDSGLPNDRFFAVRPEGSVSTLKIQRTERGDSAVYLCASSLGGENTEAFFGQGTRLTVV.

The chain is built from TRBV28 and TRBJ2-7, with 9 bases fitting TRBD2. V trimming: 5 bases; J trimming: 1 base; junction bases outside the gene matches: 6. Germline loops: CDR1 MDHEN, CDR2 SYDVKM. The CDR3 has 15 amino acids. The CDR3, as DNA: TGTGCCAGCAGTCAGCCGGGACTAGCTTCCTACGAGCAGTACTTC. Protein sequence: CASSQPGLASYEQYF.

Points on this clone: The sample carries other DNA sequences with the same CDR3. The chain employs TRBV27 and TRBJ1-2, with 11 bases identical to TRBD1. Germline V gene data show CDR1 as MNHEY and CDR2 as SMNVEV (reference sequence). The V segment lost 3 bases and the J segment 5 bases; nucleotides outside the gene matches: 5. The CDR3 totals 15 residues. For the CDR3, the DNA is TGTGCCAGCAGTTTTGGGACAGGGGGGGGGTATGGCTACACCTTC. Translated: CASSFGTGGGYGYTF.

The J gene is TRBJ2-3, the V gene TRBV19; TRBD2 is a possible D gene (6 bases). The ends were cut back, 7 bases at V and 6 bases at J, with 20 bases in the middle. The germline V gene has CDR1 LNHDA and CDR2 SQIVND (reference sequence). This CDR3 region has 15 residues. This CDR3 is CASNEPGDGEDTQYF. CDR3 sequence (DNA): TGTGCCAGTAACGAACCGGGGGACGGCGAGGATACGCAGTATTTT.